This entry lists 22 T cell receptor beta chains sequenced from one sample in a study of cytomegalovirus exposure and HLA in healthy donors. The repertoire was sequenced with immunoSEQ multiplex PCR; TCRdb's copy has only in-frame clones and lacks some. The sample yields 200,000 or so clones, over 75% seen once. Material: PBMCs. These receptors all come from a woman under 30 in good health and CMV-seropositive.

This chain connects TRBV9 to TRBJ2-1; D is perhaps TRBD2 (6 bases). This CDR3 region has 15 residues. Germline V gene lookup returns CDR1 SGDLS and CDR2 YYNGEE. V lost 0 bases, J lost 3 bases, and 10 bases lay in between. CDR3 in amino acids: CASSVDGEDYNEQFF. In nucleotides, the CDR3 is TGTGCCAGCAGCGTAGATGGGGAGGACTACAATGAGCAGTTCTTC.

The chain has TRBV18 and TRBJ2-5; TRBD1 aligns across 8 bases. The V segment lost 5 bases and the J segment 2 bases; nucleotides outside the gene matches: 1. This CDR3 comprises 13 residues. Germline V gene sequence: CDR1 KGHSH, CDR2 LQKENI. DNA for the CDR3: TGTGCCAGCTCAGGGACAGGTCAAGAGACCCAGTACTTC. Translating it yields CASSGTGQETQYF.

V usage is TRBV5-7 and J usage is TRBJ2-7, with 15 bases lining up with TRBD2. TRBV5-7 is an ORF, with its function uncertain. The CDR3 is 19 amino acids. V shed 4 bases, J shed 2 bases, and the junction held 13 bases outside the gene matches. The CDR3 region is CASSVPGTSGRKAPYEQYF. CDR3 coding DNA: TGTGCCAGCAGCGTTCCCGGGACTAGCGGGAGGAAAGCTCCCTACGAGCAGTACTTC.

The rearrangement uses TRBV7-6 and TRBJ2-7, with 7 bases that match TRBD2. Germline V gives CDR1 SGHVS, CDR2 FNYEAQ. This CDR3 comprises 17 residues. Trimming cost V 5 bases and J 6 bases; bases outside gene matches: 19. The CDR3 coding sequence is TGTGCCAGCAGCCTCGGGCTGCGATGGGGGAGGGCCTCCGAGCAGTACTTC. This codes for CASSLGLRWGRASEQYF.

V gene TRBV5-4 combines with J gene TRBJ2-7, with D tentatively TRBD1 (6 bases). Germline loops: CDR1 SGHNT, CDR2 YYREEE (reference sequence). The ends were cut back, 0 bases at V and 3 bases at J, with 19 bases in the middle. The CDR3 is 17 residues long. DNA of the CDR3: TGTGCCAGCAGCTTGGGGGCCCGGGGCCAGGGGCTCTACGAGCAGTACTTC. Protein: CASSLGARGQGLYEQYF.

Here the CDR3 DNA reads TGTGCCAGCAGCGTTTGGGGCTCCGGGGATACGCAGTATTTT. Its translation is CASSVWGSGDTQYF. This sequence joins TRBV9 and TRBJ2-3, with TRBD1 as a possible D gene (5 bases). The CDR3 totals 14 residues. Germline lookup yields CDR1 SGDLS and CDR2 YYNGEE. V lost 2 bases and J 6 bases, leaving 13 bases between the germline ends.

The CDR3 coding sequence is TGTGCCAGCAGTCTGCGAGCTAACTATGGCTACACCTTC. As protein: CASSLRANYGYTF. The rearrangement uses TRBV28 and TRBJ1-2; D uncertain. Germline CDR1 MDHEN, CDR2 SYDVKM. The CDR3 is made up of 13 amino acids. With 5 bases removed from V and 0 bases from J, the gap between germline ends came to 7 bases.

CDR3 amino acids: CASTPGVSYGYTF. The CDR3 DNA sequence: TGTGCCAGTACCCCCGGGGTCTCTTATGGCTACACCTTC. This sequence joins TRBV19 and TRBJ1-2; D is uncertain. V was clipped by 7 bases and J by 5 bases, with 14 bases between them. This CDR3 region has 13 residues. CDR1 is LNHDA and CDR2 is SQIVND in the germline V gene (reference sequence).

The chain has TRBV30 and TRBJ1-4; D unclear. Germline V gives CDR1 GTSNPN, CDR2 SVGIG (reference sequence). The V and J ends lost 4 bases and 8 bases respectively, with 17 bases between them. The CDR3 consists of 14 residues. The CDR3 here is CAWTPGSSPEKLFF. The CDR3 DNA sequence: TGTGCCTGGACCCCCGGGTCCAGCCCGGAAAAACTGTTTTTT. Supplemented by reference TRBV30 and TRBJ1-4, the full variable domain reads SQTIHQWPATLVQPVGSPLSLECTVEGTSNPNLYWYRQAAGRGLQLLFYSVGIGQISSEVPQNLSASRPQDRQFILSSKKLLLSDSGFYLCAWTPGSSPEKLFFGSGTQLSVL.

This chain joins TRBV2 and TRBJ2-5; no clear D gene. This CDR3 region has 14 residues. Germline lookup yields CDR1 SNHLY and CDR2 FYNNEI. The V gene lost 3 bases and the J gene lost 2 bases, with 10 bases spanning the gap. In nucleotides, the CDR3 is TGTGCCAGCAGTGATTTGCCGAGGCAAGAGACCCAGTACTTC. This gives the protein CASSDLPRQETQYF.

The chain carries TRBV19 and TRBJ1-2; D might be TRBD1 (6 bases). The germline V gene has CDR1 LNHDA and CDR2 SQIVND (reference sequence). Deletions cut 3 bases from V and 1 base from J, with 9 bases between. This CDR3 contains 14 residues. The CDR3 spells CASSILQGNYGYTF. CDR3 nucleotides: TGTGCCAGTAGTATCTTACAGGGTAACTATGGCTACACCTTC.

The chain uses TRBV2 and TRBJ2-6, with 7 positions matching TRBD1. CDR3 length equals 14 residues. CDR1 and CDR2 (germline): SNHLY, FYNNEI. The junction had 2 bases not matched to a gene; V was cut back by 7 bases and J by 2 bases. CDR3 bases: TGTGCCAGCAAACAGGGGACTGGGGCCAACGTCCTGACTTTC. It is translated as CASKQGTGANVLTF.

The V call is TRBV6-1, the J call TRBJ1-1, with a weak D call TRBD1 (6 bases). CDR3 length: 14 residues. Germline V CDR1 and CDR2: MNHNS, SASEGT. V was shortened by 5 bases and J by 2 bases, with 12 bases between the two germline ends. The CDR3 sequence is CASSPQGINTEAFF. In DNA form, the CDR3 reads TGTGCCAGCAGTCCTCAGGGGATAAACACTGAAGCTTTCTTT.

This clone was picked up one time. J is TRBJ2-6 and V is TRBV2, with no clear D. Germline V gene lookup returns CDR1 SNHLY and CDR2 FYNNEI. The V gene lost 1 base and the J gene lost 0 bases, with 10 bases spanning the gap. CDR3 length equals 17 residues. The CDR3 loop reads CASSEETNLSGANVLTF. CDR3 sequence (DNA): TGTGCCAGCAGTGAAGAGACAAACCTCTCTGGGGCCAACGTCCTGACTTTC.

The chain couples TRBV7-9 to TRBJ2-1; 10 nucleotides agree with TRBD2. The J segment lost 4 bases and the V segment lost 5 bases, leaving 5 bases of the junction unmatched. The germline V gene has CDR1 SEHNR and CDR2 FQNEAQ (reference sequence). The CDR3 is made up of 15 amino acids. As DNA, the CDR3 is TGTGCCAGCAGCCCGGGGACTAGCGAGTACAATGAGCAGTTCTTC. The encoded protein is CASSPGTSEYNEQFF.

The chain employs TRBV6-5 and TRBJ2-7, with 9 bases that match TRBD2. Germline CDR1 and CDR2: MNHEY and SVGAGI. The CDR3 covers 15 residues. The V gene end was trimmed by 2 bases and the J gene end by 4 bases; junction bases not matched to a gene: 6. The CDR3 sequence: CASSYGAGGQYEQYF. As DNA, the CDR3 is TGTGCCAGCAGTTACGGCGCGGGAGGGCAGTACGAGCAGTACTTC.

The CDR3 DNA reads as TGTGCCAGCTCAGGACAGGCTACCGCTGAAGCTTTCTTT. Its translation: CASSGQATAEAFF. This chain joins TRBV18 and TRBJ1-1; 7 bases map to TRBD1. The V gene end was trimmed by 5 bases and the J gene end by 6 bases; junction bases not matched to a gene: 6. The CDR3 runs to 13 residues. CDR1 is KGHSH, CDR2 LQKENI, per germline. The complete variable domain, with remaining parts taken from reference TRBV18 and TRBJ1-1, reads NAGVMQNPRHLVRRRGQEARLRCSPMKGHSHVYWYRQLPEEGLKFMVYLQKENIIDESGMPKERFSAEFPKEGPSILRIQQVVRGDSAAYFCASSGQATAEAFFGQGTRLTVV.

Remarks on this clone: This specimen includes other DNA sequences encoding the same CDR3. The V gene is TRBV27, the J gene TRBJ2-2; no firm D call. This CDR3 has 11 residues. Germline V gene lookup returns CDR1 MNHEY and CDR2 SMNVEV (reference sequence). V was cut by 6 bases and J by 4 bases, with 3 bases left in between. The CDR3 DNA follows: TGTGCCAGCAGCCTCACCGGGGAGCTGTTTTTT. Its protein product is CASSLTGELFF.

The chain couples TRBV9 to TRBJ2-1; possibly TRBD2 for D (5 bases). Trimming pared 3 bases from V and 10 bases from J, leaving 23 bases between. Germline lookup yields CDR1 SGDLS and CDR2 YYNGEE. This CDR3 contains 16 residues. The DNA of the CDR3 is TGTGCCAGCAGCGGCCGGCGGGTAGCCCCCACCCTAGAGCAGTTCTTC. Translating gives CASSGRRVAPTLEQFF.

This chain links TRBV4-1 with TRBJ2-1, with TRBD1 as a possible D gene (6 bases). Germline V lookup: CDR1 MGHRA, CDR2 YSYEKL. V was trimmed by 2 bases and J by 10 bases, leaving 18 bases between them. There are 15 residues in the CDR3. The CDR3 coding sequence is TGCGCCAGCAGCCAAATAGGGTTGGGGACAAAAGAGCAGTTCTTC. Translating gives CASSQIGLGTKEQFF.

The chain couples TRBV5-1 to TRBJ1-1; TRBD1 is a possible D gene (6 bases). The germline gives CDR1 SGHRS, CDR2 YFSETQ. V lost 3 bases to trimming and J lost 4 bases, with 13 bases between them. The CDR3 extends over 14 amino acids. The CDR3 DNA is TGCGCCAGCAGCTCAGGAGGACAGTCCACTGAAGCTTTCTTT. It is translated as CASSSGGQSTEAFF.

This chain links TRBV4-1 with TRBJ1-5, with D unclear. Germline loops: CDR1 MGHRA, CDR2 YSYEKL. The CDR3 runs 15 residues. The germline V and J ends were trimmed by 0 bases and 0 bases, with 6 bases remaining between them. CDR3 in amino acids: CASSQERYSNQPQHF. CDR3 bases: TGCGCCAGCAGCCAAGAACGGTATAGCAATCAGCCCCAGCATTTT.